This T cell receptor beta chain was identified in a study of blood T cell repertoires in COVID-19 (dated by TCRdb to the early 2020s). For the study in its entirety: Samples from collaborators originated in the United States, Italy and Spain and spanned both the acute and convalescent phases of COVID-19. The prospective study material was composed of cDNA or gDNA derived from T cells, B-cell-depleted T cells, or PBMCs. Deeply sampled blood TCRbeta repertoires from subjects exposed to, actively infected with, or recovered from COVID-19 were included in the dataset. A freely available public database, intended as a resource for researchers studying the immune response to SARS-CoV-2, is where the repertoires were released. The samples were drawn from two sources: the first 160 participants of the ongoing ImmuneRACE study, and fewer than 1,500 subjects contributed by 6 global collaborators. A de-identified subject ID, COVID-19 status, age in years and sex were almost always included in the sample metadata. Where HLA class I and class II types were available, the types were taken from metadata supplied by the sample provider, not from assay-based typing.

Clipping removes 2 bases from V and 3 bases from J, with 2 as the unmatched junction base count. From a lookup of the germline V gene (reference sequence), CDR1 and CDR2 are SGHKS and YYEKEE. The CDR3, cysteine through phenylalanine, is 15 amino acids long. Of the read, only the CDR3 DNA is kept; its 45 bases are in frame from base 1. In Seattle, one collaborating source enrolled patients while the infection was active and tracked those patients longitudinally over the course of disease. Each collaborating institution followed its own protocols to collect whole blood in K2EDTA tubes. For TCRbeta analysis, collaborators shipped samples in one of three forms: frozen whole blood, isolated PBMCs, or DNA extracted from either of those sample types. TCRbeta CDR3 regions were amplified from genomic DNA by means of the immunoSEQ Assay, a bias-controlled multiplex PCR. The source study handled its data this way. The number of nucleated cells in each sample was estimated by amplification of reference gene primers within the assay. To quantify the absolute abundance of each unique TCRbeta CDR3 rearrangement, sequence reads were collapsed and filtered. For each sample, productive Simpson clonality was calculated as the square root of Simpson's diversity index over productive rearrangements. What TCRdb holds here is the immuneACCESS table cut down to in-frame rearrangements. Part of the clones is not present; checked against another copy, under half of the missing clones reflect an unresolved V gene, and the others are unexplained. The D gene and trimming were derived from the DNA, and the V and J assignments and clone size from that table. The table for this sample lists roughly 250,000 clones; 86% of them were counted only once. Less than 15% of the sample lies in the top ten.

Regarding this clone: The clone's antigen remains unknown. Base qualities are not at hand, and no much larger clone is one base apart.

The full study reports these points: How much clinical and demographic metadata was included differed by source and by participant, and the metadata was provided uncurated.

This clonotype originated in a woman aged 30 to 39 with COVID-19, enrolled during active disease. The sample was peripheral blood. This chain is built from TRBV5-5 and TRBJ1-5; 10 bases in the junction line up with TRBD1. For the CDR3, the sequence is CASSFDRGLNQPQHF. The DNA sequence is TGTGCCAGCAGCTTCGACAGGGGGCTCAATCAGCCCCAGCATTTT.